Sequencing of this T cell receptor (beta chain) was carried out in a study of regulatory T cells in long-lasting Graves disease. Broader study findings: Exclusively peripheral blood, rather than thyroid tissue, was studied.

Investigators prepared the TCR beta libraries by applying iRepertoire HTBI primers and Arm-PCR of CDR3 regions. Each CDR3 protein is one row after TCRdb ran MiXCR on the multiplex PCR reads. This table holds about 660,000 distinct CDR3 sequences, about 30% found once. A note on this clonotype: The antigen remains unidentified.

Time point defined: persistent/refractory GD, antithyroid drugs over 5 years with positive TRAb. Construction of the TCR library relied on RNA isolated from PBMCs. American Thyroid Association guidelines were used to diagnose Graves' disease. Per germline, CDR1 LGHDT and CDR2 YNNKEL (reference sequence). The V gene end was trimmed by 0 bases and the J gene end by 4 bases; junction bases not matched to a gene: 5. The CDR3 is 15 residues long. V and J are TRBV3-1 and TRBJ1-2; 7 bases are a match to TRBD1. Sequenced here: peripheral blood mononuclear cells (PBMCs), sampled when the disease was refractory, from a patient treated with antithyroid drugs. This sequence originates from a female donor with Graves disease. CDR3 DNA sequence: TGTGCCAGCAGCCAAGAATCAGGGGGAGTCTATGGCTACACCTTC. It translates to CASSQESGGVYGYTF.